These 8 T cell receptor beta chains originate from one sample sequenced in a study of technical replicates of blood from a few donors. The protocol was immunoSEQ multiplex PCR, while the TCRdb copy is restricted to in-frame clones and leaves out a portion. In the table there are roughly 52,000 clones, about 95% of which are singletons. The sample consisted of PBMCs. The receptors originated from a human donor in good health. Some clones in this sample may be carry-over from other donors' samples.

The rearrangement uses TRBV6-6 and TRBJ1-1; D unresolved. CDR3 length: 16 residues. The V gene's germline CDR1 is MNHNY and CDR2 SVGAGI (reference sequence). V lost 0 bases, J lost 3 bases, and 14 bases lay in between. CDR3 DNA sequence: TGTGCCAGCAGTTACTCGATGGCGGGGAGGGACACTGAAGCTTTCTTT. This sequence encodes CASSYSMAGRDTEAFF.

The rearrangement uses TRBV27 and TRBJ2-1, with D possibly TRBD2 on 8 matching bases. The germline CDR1 and CDR2 sequences are MNHEY and SMNVEV (reference sequence). Trimming cost V 4 bases and J 9 bases, with 19 bases left between them. CDR3 length equals 15 residues. In nucleotides, the CDR3 is TGTGCCAGCAGTTCGGGACAGCGGGGGAGTATTGAGCAGTTCTTC. Protein: CASSSGQRGSIEQFF.

The chain has TRBV5-4 and TRBJ2-7; 7 nucleotides match TRBD1. The CDR3 runs to 15 residues. CDR1 is SGHNT, CDR2 YYREEE, per germline (reference sequence). The V gene end was trimmed by 3 bases and the J gene end by 0 bases; junction bases not matched to a gene: 6. The CDR3 region has the DNA TGTGCCAGCAGCTCTCCGGGACAGAGCTCCTACGAGCAGTACTTC. It specifies CASSSPGQSSYEQYF.

The chain employs TRBV7-6 and TRBJ2-7; TRBD2 aligns across 14 bases. There are 15 residues in the CDR3. J lost 2 bases, V lost 5 bases, and 2 bases had no gene match. The V gene's germline CDR1 is SGHVS and CDR2 FNYEAQ. The CDR3 reads CASSRTSGGPYEQYF. The CDR3 DNA is TGTGCCAGCAGCAGGACTAGCGGGGGGCCCTACGAGCAGTACTTC.

V is TRBV19 and J is TRBJ1-2, with D possibly being TRBD1 (5 bases). The V end was cut by 5 bases, the J end by 3 bases, with 16 bases between. The CDR3 spans 15 residues. Germline loops: CDR1 LNHDA, CDR2 SQIVND (reference sequence). CDR3 region: CASSPRVYGDYGYTF. The DNA of the CDR3 is TGTGCCAGTAGTCCCAGGGTTTACGGTGACTATGGCTACACCTTC. Full variable domain (remainder filled in from reference TRBV19 and TRBJ1-2): DGGITQSPKYLFRKEGQNVTLSCEQNLNHDAMYWYRQDPGQGLRLIYYSQIVNDFQKGDIAEGYSVSREKKESFPLTVTSAQKNPTAFYLCASSPRVYGDYGYTFGSGTRLTVV.

This chain connects TRBV28 to TRBJ2-7; no reliable D call. The CDR3 sequence is 10 residues long. V was clipped by 5 bases and J by 4 bases, with 3 bases between them. Germline V gene sequence: CDR1 MDHEN, CDR2 SYDVKM. CDR3 DNA sequence: TGTGCCAGCAGTCTTTACGAGCAGTACTTC. This gives the protein CASSLYEQYF.

The count of this clone is one. The chain joins TRBV5-1 to TRBJ2-1, with D perhaps matching TRBD1 (6 bases). V was shortened by 0 bases and J by 6 bases, with 16 bases between the two germline ends. The CDR3 length is 16 residues. Germline-derived CDR1 and CDR2 are SGHRS and YFSETQ. The CDR3 loop reads CASSLGDNFRSNEQFF. In nucleotides, the CDR3 is TGCGCCAGCAGCTTGGGGGACAATTTCAGGAGCAATGAGCAGTTCTTC.

V usage is TRBV6-1 and J usage is TRBJ2-2; 9 positions agree with TRBD2. J gave up 4 bases and V 4 bases, and 13 bases lay outside the gene matches. CDR3 length equals 18 residues. The germline V gene encodes CDR1 MNHNS and CDR2 SASEGT. CDR3 in amino acids: CASSGTAGPSGTTGELFF. CDR3 in DNA: TGTGCCAGCAGTGGAACCGCGGGTCCTAGCGGGACCACCGGGGAGCTGTTTTTT.